The sequence of this TCR beta chain was determined in a study of T-cell reconstitution after alpha-beta-depleted transplantation in children. General study points: Several hundred expanded graft clones reportedly supplied alpha-beta T cells about two months after transplant.

Only a few counts were recorded for this clonotype. What it recognizes is unknown. The V and J ends lost 4 bases and 7 bases respectively, with 33 bases between them. This CDR3 has 20 residues. The V gene's germline CDR1 is SGHDT and CDR2 YYEEEE. Library preparation (for TCRbeta) was performed with unique molecular identifiers. TCRdb re-derived calls from the PCR reads in MiXCR, one entry per CDR3 protein. The sample records about 980,000 distinct CDR3 sequences, roughly 29% being singletons. This specimen consisted of PBMCs, mostly from graft donor cells, obtained 360 days after TCRalphabeta/CD19-depleted stem cell transplant. The receptor was derived from a boy under two years old who had a stem cell transplant for SCID, so the T cells may come from the graft donor. The genes are TRBV5-6 and TRBJ2-1, with a possible D match to TRBD2 (7 bases). CDR3 DNA sequence: TGTGCCAGCAGCCCTCTCTCGTGGGGGGGCGCCAGGCTCCTTGGGAATGAGCAGTTCTTC. Translated, it gives CASSPLSWGGARLLGNEQFF.